The 11 T cell receptor beta chains reported below all come from one sample, sequenced in a study of monozygotic twins with inflammatory bowel disease. TCRdb re-called the 5' RACE reads and shows each CDR3 protein once, DNA omitted. This repertoire includes over 200,000 distinct CDR3 sequences. The sequencing sample was made of blood. All receptors derive from a human donor with ulcerative colitis or Crohn's disease, or a healthy co-twin of an affected twin (not recorded which).

The chain carries TRBV7-9 and TRBJ1-5; TCRdb designates TRBD1, a call that cannot be tested without DNA. CDR1 SEHNR and CDR2 FQNEAQ come from the germline V gene (reference sequence). The CDR3 sequence is 14 residues long. This CDR3 is CASSLTGLNQPQHF.

The chain combines TRBV5-1 with TRBJ2-1; TCRdb picks TRBD2, but there is no DNA to check that call. CDR1 SGHRS and CDR2 YFSETQ come from the germline V gene. The CDR3 loop spans 15 amino acids. The CDR3: CASRLGLAGVNEQFF.

This sequence joins TRBV20-1 and TRBJ1-5. This CDR3 has 13 amino acids. Germline V gives CDR1 DFQATT, CDR2 SNEGSKA (reference sequence). The CDR3 is CSARREKNQPQHF.

This chain uses TRBV20-1 with TRBJ2-7; TCRdb reports TRBD1, a call that lacks DNA to check it against. Germline V gene data show CDR1 as DFQATT and CDR2 as SNEGSKA (reference sequence). The length of the CDR3 is 14 residues. CDR3 sequence reads: CSATGTGSTYEQYF.

The CDR3 loop is CASSWASDGNIQYF. V usage is TRBV5-1 and J usage is TRBJ2-4. CDR1 is SGHRS and CDR2 is YFSETQ in the germline V gene. This CDR3 has 14 amino acids.

The rearrangement uses TRBV7-2 and TRBJ2-2; the D gene TCRdb calls, TRBD1, cannot be checked with no DNA. This CDR3 has 15 amino acids. The germline CDR1 and CDR2 sequences are SGHTA and FQGNSA. CDR3 loop: CASSTRQGGTGELFF.

The V call is TRBV5-5, the J call TRBJ2-1; TCRdb picks TRBD2, but there is no DNA to check that call. CDR3 size: 15 residues. Per the germline V gene, CDR1 is SGHKS and CDR2 is YYEKEE (reference sequence). CDR3: CASSLAETRFNEQFF.

The chain combines TRBV12-3 or TRBV12-4 with TRBJ1-1; TCRdb proposes TRBD1, but this gene call is untestable without DNA. There are 12 residues in the CDR3. The CDR3 here is CASSGQGEEAFF.

The chain combines TRBV7-9 with TRBJ2-1; the TCRdb call, TRBD2, lacks DNA for checking. The CDR3 is 17 amino acids. Germline-derived CDR1 and CDR2 are SEHNR and FQNEAQ (reference sequence). CDR3: CASSHLLLWGGYNEQFF.

The chain combines TRBV5-6 with TRBJ1-1; TCRdb selects TRBD1, and the lack of DNA leaves this call unchecked. Germline CDR1 and CDR2: SGHDT and YYEEEE. The CDR3 is 15 residues long. CDR3 protein: CASSFGQGMDTEAFF.

The rearrangement links TRBV5-1 to TRBJ2-3; checking the TCRdb D call of TRBD2 is not possible without DNA. Germline V lookup: CDR1 SGHRS, CDR2 YFSETQ. The CDR3 is 21 residues long. The CDR3 region is CASSLAPQLARGGASTDTQYF.